This T cell receptor (beta chain) was recovered during a study of shared clonotypes between healthy human individuals. CD4+ cells yielded CD45RA+ naive and CD45RA-negative memory subsets. The V gene's germline CDR1 is MDHEN and CDR2 SYDVKM. The CDR3 totals 16 residues. With 1 base removed from V and 6 bases from J, the gap between germline ends came to 18 bases. Method: immunoSEQ multiplex PCR; TCRdb's copy keeps in-frame clones and lacks some. The data hold some 2,400,000 clones, with almost 96% observed a single time. Sequenced: naive CD4+ T cells sorted from blood. Stated subset: CD45RA+ positively selected. The sequence was collected from a man between 18 and 29 years old in good health. The chain has TRBV28 and TRBJ1-1; D gene ambiguous. DNA for the CDR3: TGTGCCAGCAGTTTATTGGGAGAGGGAAAAATTCCTGAAGCTTTCTTT. Translating it yields CASSLLGEGKIPEAFF.